These T cell receptor beta chains were read from a single sample in a study of blood T cells in healthy people across ages. TCRdb used MiXCR to reprocess the 5' RACE reads, holding one entry per CDR3 protein. The sample consists of 2 million or so distinct CDR3 sequences, roughly 50% of them appearing once. Sequenced: blood. The receptors derive from a woman between 40 and 55 years old in good health. Each CDR3 is given with its conserved first and last residue. The D gene is left open where the match is weak.

TRBV5-1,TRBJ2-1,TRBD2,CASSLVSGAYNEQFF
TRBV18,TRBJ2-5,-,CASSPDKTVQETQYF
TRBV4-3,TRBJ1-2,-,CASSQGAGYTF
TRBV3-1,TRBJ2-5,-,CASSHASNGMYQETQYF
TRBV24-1,TRBJ2-3,-,CATSDHVNTQYF
TRBV12-3/TRBV12-4,TRBJ2-3,-,CASSLRKTSTDTQYF
TRBV10-3,TRBJ1-4,TRBD1,CAISEFGQGADKEKLFF
TRBV12-3/TRBV12-4,TRBJ1-2,-,CASSLSSQGHYYGYTF
TRBV9,TRBJ2-5,-,CASSVDSIDGTQYF
TRBV7-6,TRBJ2-1,TRBD1,CASSFATGQADEQFF
TRBV7-2,TRBJ1-1,TRBD1,CASSTDRGSEAFF
TRBV29-1,TRBJ2-5,-,CSVDRGSRETQYF
TRBV3-1,TRBJ2-7,TRBD1,CASSQPGQGLRHEQYF
TRBV7-2,TRBJ1-2,TRBD1,CASSGQGRRDYGYTF
TRBV20-1,TRBJ2-5,-,CSAQHDPGGQETQYF
TRBV6-5,TRBJ1-5,-,CASSDDAGHQPQHF
TRBV6-1,TRBJ2-1,TRBD2,CASSEMGSGGNEQFF
TRBV5-6,TRBJ2-6,TRBD2,CASEWGGAGANVLTF
TRBV28,TRBJ2-3,TRBD1,CASRWTGGTQYF
TRBV3-1,TRBJ2-3,-,CASSQETGLTQYF
TRBV7-6,TRBJ1-5,TRBD1,CASSPDRGPYSNQPQHF
TRBV29-1,TRBJ1-5,-,CSVADGKSNQPQHF
TRBV5-1,TRBJ1-6,TRBD1,CASSTADRDTSPLHF
TRBV24-1,TRBJ2-5,-,CATSDVDNVKETQYF
TRBV7-9,TRBJ1-2,TRBD1,CASSGRLAGQTNYGYTF
TRBV18,TRBJ2-5,-,CASSQNLPRGPETQYF
TRBV21-1,TRBJ2-1,-,CASSKLSRISSYNEQFF
TRBV11-2,TRBJ2-5,-,CASSAAARGEETQYF
TRBV29-1,TRBJ2-1,-,CSVVTGHGGEQFF
TRBV4-1,TRBJ1-2,-,CASSQDTGNNYGHTF
TRBV20-1,TRBJ2-1,TRBD1,CSARLAGTGNNEQFF
TRBV7-2,TRBJ2-1,TRBD2,CASSFATSGVQLSSYNEQFF
TRBV20-1,TRBJ2-5,-,CRARLGETQYF
TRBV24-1,-,-,CATSLSTGREESETQYF
TRBV18,TRBJ1-6,-,CASSPTGTQGSPLHF
TRBV12-3/TRBV12-4,TRBJ2-1,TRBD2,CASSQGLGAEGEQFF
TRBV6-5,TRBJ2-3,-,CASSYSHTTDTQYF
TRBV4-3,TRBJ1-2,-,CASSQDSGDSATMGYTF
TRBV29-1,TRBJ1-1,-,CSVDRGVNTEAFF
TRBV11-2,TRBJ2-5,TRBD2,CASSLGVASGYQETQYF
TRBV11-2,TRBJ2-7,-,CASSFGGSSYKQYF
TRBV7-2,TRBJ2-3,-,CASSPTPLLGDTQYF
TRBV18,TRBJ2-5,-,CASSPITEQETQYF
TRBV19,TRBJ2-3,TRBD2,CASSRLAGADTDTQYF
TRBV28,TRBJ2-1,TRBD1,CASIHSGTGFGEQFF
TRBV29-1,TRBJ2-7,TRBD2,CSVRTSSGGTSYEQYF
TRBV6-5,TRBJ1-6,-,CASTPGRGNNSPLHF
TRBV12-5,TRBJ2-3,-,CASGPSVDTDTQYF
TRBV20-1,TRBJ2-5,TRBD2,CSARDPSGAQETQYF
TRBV20-1,TRBJ2-1,-,CSARATYRQNEQFF
TRBV5-6,TRBJ2-3,TRBD1,CASSPPDRGGDTQYF
TRBV19,TRBJ2-3,-,CASTQRSWGTDTQYF
TRBV6-5,TRBJ2-7,-,CASSYSRQLYEQYF
TRBV7-8,TRBJ2-1,-,CASSAGGWAYNEQFF
TRBV6-2/TRBV6-3,TRBJ2-7,-,CASSYSRTARGEQYF
TRBV25-1,TRBJ1-2,TRBD1,CASSDRADRGNYGYTF
TRBV7-2,TRBJ1-2,-,CASSLDKGSGGHGYTF